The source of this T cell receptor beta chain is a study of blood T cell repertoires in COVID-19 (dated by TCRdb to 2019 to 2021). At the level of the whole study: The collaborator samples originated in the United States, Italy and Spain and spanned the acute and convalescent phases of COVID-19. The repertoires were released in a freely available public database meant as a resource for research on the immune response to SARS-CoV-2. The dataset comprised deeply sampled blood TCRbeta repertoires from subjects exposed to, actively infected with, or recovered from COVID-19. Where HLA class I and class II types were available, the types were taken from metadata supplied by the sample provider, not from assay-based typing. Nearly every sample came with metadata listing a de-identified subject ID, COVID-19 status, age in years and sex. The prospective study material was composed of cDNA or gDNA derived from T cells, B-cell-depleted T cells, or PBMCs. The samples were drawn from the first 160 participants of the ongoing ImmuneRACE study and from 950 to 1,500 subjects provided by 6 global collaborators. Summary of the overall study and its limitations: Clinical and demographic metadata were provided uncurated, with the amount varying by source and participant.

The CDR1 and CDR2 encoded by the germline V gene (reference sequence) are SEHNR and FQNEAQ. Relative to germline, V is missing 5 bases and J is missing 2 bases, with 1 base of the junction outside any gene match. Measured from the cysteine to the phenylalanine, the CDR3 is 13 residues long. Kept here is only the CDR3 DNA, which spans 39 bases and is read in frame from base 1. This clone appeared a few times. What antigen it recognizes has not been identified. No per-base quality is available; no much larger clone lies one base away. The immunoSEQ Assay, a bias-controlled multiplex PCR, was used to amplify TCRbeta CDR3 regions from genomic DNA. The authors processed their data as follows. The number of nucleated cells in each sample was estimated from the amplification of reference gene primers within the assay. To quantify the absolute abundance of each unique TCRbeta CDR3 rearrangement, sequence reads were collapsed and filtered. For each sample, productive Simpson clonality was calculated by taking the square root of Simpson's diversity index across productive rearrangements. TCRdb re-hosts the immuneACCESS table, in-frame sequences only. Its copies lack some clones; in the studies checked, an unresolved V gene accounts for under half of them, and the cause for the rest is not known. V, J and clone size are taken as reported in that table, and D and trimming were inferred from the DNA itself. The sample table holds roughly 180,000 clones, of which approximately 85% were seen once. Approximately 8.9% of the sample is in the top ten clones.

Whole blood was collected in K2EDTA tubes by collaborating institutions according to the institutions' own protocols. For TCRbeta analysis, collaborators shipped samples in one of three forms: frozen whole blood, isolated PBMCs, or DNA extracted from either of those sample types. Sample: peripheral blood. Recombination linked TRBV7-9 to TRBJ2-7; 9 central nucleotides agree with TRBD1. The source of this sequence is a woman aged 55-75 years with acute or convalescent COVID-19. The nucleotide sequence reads TGTGCCAGCAGCCGACAGGGGGCCTACGAGCAGTACTTC. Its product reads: CASSRQGAYEQYF.